This TCR beta chain was documented in a study of blood T cell repertoires in COVID-19. This CDR3 is 14 amino acids long. Germline-derived CDR1 and CDR2 are KGHSY and FQNENV. Trimming removed 4 bases at V and 2 bases at J, with 11 bases between. Under the authors' procedure: Reference gene primers were amplified, and this amplification served to estimate nucleated cell counts. Using immunoSEQ multiplex PCR, the repertoire was profiled, and TCRdb retains in-frame clones only, with some absent. V, J and clone size reflect that table, while D and trimming were determined from the DNA. The data show 84,000 or so clones, with roughly 89% seen just once and approximately 5.9% held by the top ten.

Source material: peripheral blood. This receptor was identified in a man aged 55 to 70 with acute or convalescent COVID-19. The V call is TRBV16, the J call TRBJ1-2; the D gene is possibly TRBD1 (6 bases). The CDR3 loop reads CASSPGQGNYGYTF. The CDR3 DNA follows: TGTGCCAGCAGCCCGGGACAAGGGAACTATGGCTACACCTTC.